Listed below are T cell receptor beta chains from one sample, sequenced in a study of blood T cell repertoires in COVID-19. The data were produced by immunoSEQ multiplex PCR, yet TCRdb's version contains in-frame clones alone and is incomplete. The sample has approximately 140,000 clones; roughly four fifths are singletons. Source material: peripheral blood. The receptors originated from a human donor in a cohort sampled during active COVID-19. Each CDR3 is given with its conserved first and last residue. The D gene is left open where the match is weak. Only part of the rows carry a size: once, few, many, or a class if the clone is expanded.

D gene	V gene	J gene	clone size	CDR3 DNA	CDR3 protein
TRBD2	TRBV4-3	TRBJ2-3	.	TGCGCCAGCAGCCAAGACGGTCCTAGCGGGGGGGATACGCAGTATTTT	CASSQDGPSGGDTQYF
.	TRBV6-6	TRBJ2-5	.	TGTGCCAGCAGTTACTCCTCCGAGACCCAGTACTTC	CASSYSSETQYF
TRBD2	TRBV14	TRBJ2-3	.	TGTGCCAGCAGCCGGGCTAGCGGGACCACAGATACGCAGTATTTT	CASSRASGTTDTQYF
.	TRBV5-4	TRBJ2-1	.	TGTGCCAGCAGCTTTGGGGCTAAAAATGAGCAGTTCTTC	CASSFGAKNEQFF
.	TRBV5-1	TRBJ2-7	.	TGCGCCAGCAGCGGGGGCCAGTCCTACGAGCAGTACTTC	CASSGGQSYEQYF
TRBD1	TRBV5-6	TRBJ1-1	.	TGTGCCAGCAGCTTAAGTCGGCAGGGGGTATGGGCTTTCTTT	CASSLSRQGVWAFF
.	TRBV6-6	TRBJ1-1	.	TGTGCCAGCAGTTACCGTACAAGGGGCACTGAAGCTTTCTTT	CASSYRTRGTEAFF
.	TRBV5-6	TRBJ2-7	.	TGTGCCAGCAGCACTGACTACTACGAGCAGTACTTC	CASSTDYYEQYF
TRBD1	TRBV6-5	TRBJ2-7	.	TGTGCCAGCAGTTACTCGACCCCCGGACAGGGAAGCGAGCAGTACTTC	CASSYSTPGQGSEQYF
.	TRBV19	TRBJ1-1	.	TGTGCCAGTAGTATCGCTTGGAACAGGCTACCCGATTCCGAATTGGCTTTCTTT	CASSIAWNRLPDSELAFF
.	TRBV19	TRBJ1-3	.	TGTGCCAGTAGTATCCAGGGTGGAGACACCATATATTTT	CASSIQGGDTIYF
TRBD2	TRBV11-3	TRBJ2-7	.	TGTGCCAGCAGCTCTACCGGGACTAGCGATAACTACGAGCAGTACTTC	CASSSTGTSDNYEQYF
TRBD2	TRBV7-9	TRBJ2-5	.	TGTGCCAGCAGCTGGGGACTAGTCCAAGAGACCCAGTACTTC	CASSWGLVQETQYF
.	TRBV4-1	TRBJ1-5	.	TGCGCCAGCAGCCAGGTGGGAGTATTTAGGAATCAGCCCCAGCATTTT	CASSQVGVFRNQPQHF
TRBD1	TRBV19	TRBJ1-6	.	TGTGCCAGTAGACCTGGACAGGGGCTTAATTCACCCCTCCACTTT	CASRPGQGLNSPLHF
.	TRBV3-1/TRBV3-2	TRBJ2-1	.	TGTGCCAGCAGCCAAGATACGGCAGGGTCTGGTAAGTTCTTC	CASSQDTAGSGKFF
TRBD2	TRBV7-9	TRBJ2-7	few	TGTGCCAGCAGCTCTGGTAGCGGGGCCATCTCCTACGAGCAGTACTTC	CASSSGSGAISYEQYF